This TCR beta chain was recorded in a study of cytomegalovirus exposure and HLA in healthy donors. Study details: A data release that came early held about 89 million unique TCRs from HLA-typed donors.

Primers: 60 Vbeta forward and 13 Jbeta reverse. Sequenced by immunoSEQ multiplex PCR; TCRdb stores in-frame clones only, minus some. The sample lists 95,000 to 150,000 clones, roughly 80% occurring once. All donors participated as healthy donors of bone marrow. The CDR3 spans 15 residues. V was shortened by 8 bases and J by 0 bases, with 13 bases between the two germline ends. Germline CDR1 reads SEHNR; CDR2 reads FQNEAQ (reference sequence). This sequence was found in a man younger than 45 in good health and CMV-seronegative. Sequenced input: PBMCs. This chain links TRBV7-9 with TRBJ2-2; D possibly corresponds to TRBD2 (6 bases). The CDR3 nucleotides read TGTGCCAGCTATCGGGGAGGCGCGAACACCGGGGAGCTGTTTTTT. It encodes CASYRGGANTGELFF.